The entry that follows covers one T cell receptor beta chain sequence. The data are from a study of blood T cell repertoires in COVID-19. Germline CDR1 and CDR2: SGHTA and FQGNSA. The length of the CDR3 is 14 residues. Trimming at V came to 5 bases and at J to 5 bases, leaving 8 bases not matched to a gene. Using immunoSEQ multiplex PCR, the repertoire was profiled, and TCRdb retains in-frame clones only, with some absent. Found here are nearly 250,000 clones, roughly nine tenths of them singletons; the top ten hold 1.5% to 2%. This sequence was found in a woman in her fifties or sixties who had recovered from COVID-19. Sequencing used peripheral blood. The chain has TRBV7-2 and TRBJ2-5; TRBD1 aligns across 7 bases. The CDR3 here is CASSPVGGRETQYF. DNA for the CDR3: TGTGCCAGCAGCCCGGTAGGGGGCCGGGAGACCCAGTACTTC. Supplemented by reference TRBV7-2 and TRBJ2-5, the full variable domain reads GAGVSQSPSNKVTEKGKDVELRCDPISGHTALYWYRQSLGQGLEFLIYFQGNSAPDKSGLPSDRFSAERTGGSVSTLTIQRTQQEDSAVYLCASSPVGGRETQYFGPGTRLLVL.